This T cell receptor (beta chain) was obtained from a study of shared T cell receptors in the human thymus. V dropped 4 bases and J dropped 4; count of bases not matched to a gene: 6. The CDR3 totals 16 residues. The V gene's germline CDR1 is SGDLS and CDR2 YYNGEE. Assay used: immunoSEQ multiplex PCR; TCRdb lists only in-frame clones, some missing. The sample holds 72,000 or so clones, about 95% seen once. The TCR was taken from a human donor. The sequenced material came from thymocytes. V usage is TRBV9 and J usage is TRBJ2-1, with TRBD2 matching over 12 bases. The CDR3 is CASSPLAGGLYNEQFF. Here the CDR3 DNA reads TGTGCCAGCAGCCCACTAGCGGGGGGACTTTACAATGAGCAGTTCTTC.